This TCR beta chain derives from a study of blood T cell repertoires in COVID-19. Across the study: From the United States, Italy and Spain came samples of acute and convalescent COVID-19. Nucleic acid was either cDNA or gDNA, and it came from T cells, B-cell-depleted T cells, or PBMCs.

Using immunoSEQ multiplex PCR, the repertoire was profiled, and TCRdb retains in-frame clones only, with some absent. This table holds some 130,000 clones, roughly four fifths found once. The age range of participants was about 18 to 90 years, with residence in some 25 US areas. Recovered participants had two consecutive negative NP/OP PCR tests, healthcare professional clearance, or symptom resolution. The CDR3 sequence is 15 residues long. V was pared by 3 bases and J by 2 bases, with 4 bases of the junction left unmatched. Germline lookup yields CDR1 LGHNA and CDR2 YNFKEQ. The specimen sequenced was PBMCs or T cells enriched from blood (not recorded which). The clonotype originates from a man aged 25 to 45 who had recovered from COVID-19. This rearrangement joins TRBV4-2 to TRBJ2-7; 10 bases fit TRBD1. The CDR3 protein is CASSQRQGAAYEQYF. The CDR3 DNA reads TGTGCCAGCAGCCAGCGACAGGGGGCCGCCTACGAGCAGTACTTC.